This T cell receptor beta chain was captured in a study of blood T cell repertoires in COVID-19. The CDR3 length is 15 residues. The germline V gene encodes CDR1 SSHAT and CDR2 FNYEAQ (reference sequence). Of note for this clone: Relative to the germline gene, one junction end is altered; a read error may explain this.

Clones were read by immunoSEQ multiplex PCR, and TCRdb kept only the in-frame ones, dropping some. The sample yields about 160,000 clones, 83% seen once. The source is a woman between 50 and 59 years old in a cohort exposed to, infected with or recovered from COVID-19 (not recorded which). The sequenced material came from PBMCs or T cells enriched from blood (not recorded which). The chain combines TRBV7-7 with TRBJ2-1; TRBD2 aligns across 10 bases. The CDR3 DNA reads as TGTGCTAGCAGCCCACTAGCGGGGTCCTACAATGAGCAGTTCTTC. Translated, it gives CASSPLAGSYNEQFF.